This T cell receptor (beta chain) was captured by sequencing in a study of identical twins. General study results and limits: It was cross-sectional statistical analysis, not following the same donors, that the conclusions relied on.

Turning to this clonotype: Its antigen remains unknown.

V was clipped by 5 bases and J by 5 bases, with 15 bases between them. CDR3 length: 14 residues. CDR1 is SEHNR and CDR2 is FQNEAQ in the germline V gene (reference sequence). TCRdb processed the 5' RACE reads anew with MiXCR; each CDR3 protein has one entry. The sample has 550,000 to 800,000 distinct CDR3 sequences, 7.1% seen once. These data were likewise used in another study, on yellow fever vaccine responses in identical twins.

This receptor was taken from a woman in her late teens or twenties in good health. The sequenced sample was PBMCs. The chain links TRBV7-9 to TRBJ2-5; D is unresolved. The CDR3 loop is CASSPPWGGETQYF. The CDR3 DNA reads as TGTGCCAGCAGCCCCCCGTGGGGTGGTGAGACCCAGTACTTC.